The source of this T cell receptor beta chain is a study of post-analysis software for immune sequencing data. Whole-study context: There were relapsing-remitting, secondary progressive and progressive-relapsing multiple sclerosis among the disease courses included. Study-wide findings and caveats: The normalized Chao1 diversity of multiple sclerosis patients was significantly lower than that of controls. Among five TRBV segments more frequent in patients than controls were TRBV5-6, TRBV5-1 and TRBV20-1.

Unique molecular identifiers were built into the TCR beta cDNA libraries. TCRdb reprocessed the PCR reads with MiXCR, giving one entry per CDR3 protein. The profile covers fewer than 600,000 distinct CDR3 sequences, with around 40% appearing a single time and roughly 12% taken by the ten largest. CDR1 and CDR2 from the germline V gene are LGHDT and YNNKEL (reference sequence). The V end was cut by 3 bases, the J end by 2 bases, with 14 bases between. The CDR3 spans 16 residues. To note about this clonotype: The antigen is undetermined.

The sequence was obtained from a girl aged 10 to 17 with multiple sclerosis. The gene calls are TRBV3-1 and TRBJ2-1; D gene uncertain. The sequenced sample was blood. The CDR3 protein is CASSQLGRRPYNEQFF. Written as DNA, the CDR3 is TGTGCCAGCAGCCAGCTTGGCCGGCGCCCCTACAATGAGCAGTTCTTC.